This T cell receptor (beta chain) emerged from a study of blood T cells in healthy people across ages. A few counts support this clonotype. Next came a second PCR, run for roughly 6 to 11 cycles, which used a sample-barcoded 5' primer along with a J-beta primer mix. With 12 random nucleotides, a template-switch adaptor tagged each individual cDNA molecule. Each CDR3 protein gets one entry after TCRdb re-called the 5' RACE reads with MiXCR. The table lists 600,000 to 850,000 distinct CDR3 sequences, just under 25% of them singletons, with 9.4% in the top ten. Individuals who donated were healthy Caucasians from Russia aged about 6 to 100. Trimming removed 3 bases at V and 4 bases at J, with 6 bases between. This CDR3 has 12 residues. Germline loops: CDR1 SGHAT, CDR2 FQNNGV. These data are also associated with another study on T cells of mothers and their children.

This sequence was found in a boy younger than 18 in good health. The chain has TRBV11-2 and TRBJ1-1; D not resolved. Sequencing was done on a sample of blood. The CDR3 DNA reads TGTGCCAGCAGCTTTCCGAGCACTGAAGCTTTCTTT. Its translation: CASSFPSTEAFF.